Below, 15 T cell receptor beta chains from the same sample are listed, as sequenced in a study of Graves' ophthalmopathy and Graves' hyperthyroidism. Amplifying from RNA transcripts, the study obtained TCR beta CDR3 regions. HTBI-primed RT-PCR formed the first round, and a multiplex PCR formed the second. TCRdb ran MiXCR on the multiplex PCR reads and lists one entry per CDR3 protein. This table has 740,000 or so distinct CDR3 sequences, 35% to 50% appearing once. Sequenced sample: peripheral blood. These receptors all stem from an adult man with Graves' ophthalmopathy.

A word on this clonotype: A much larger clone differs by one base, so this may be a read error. CDR3 residues: CASNSGTPTHSNYGYTF. The CDR3 nucleotides read TGTGCCAGCAACTCAGGGACACCCACACATTCTAACTATGGCTACACCTTC. The V gene is TRBV11-1, the J gene TRBJ1-2; D is perhaps TRBD1 (6 bases). The ends were cut back, 7 bases at V and 0 bases at J, with 21 bases in the middle. Germline V CDR1 and CDR2: SGHAT, FQDESV (reference sequence). The length of the CDR3 is 17 residues. Full variable domain (missing parts from reference TRBV11-1 and TRBJ1-2): EAEVAQSPRYKITEKSQAVAFWCDPISGHATLYWYRQILGQGPELLVQFQDESVVDDSQLPKDRFSAERLKGVDSTLKIQPAELGDSAMYLCASNSGTPTHSNYGYTFGSGTRLTVV.

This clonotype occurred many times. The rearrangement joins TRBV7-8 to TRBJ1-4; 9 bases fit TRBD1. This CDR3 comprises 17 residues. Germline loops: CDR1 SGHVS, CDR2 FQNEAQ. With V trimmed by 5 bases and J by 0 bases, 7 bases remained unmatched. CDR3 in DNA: TGTGCCAGCAGCCTCCGGGACAGGGCCGCAACTAATGAAAAACTGTTTTTT. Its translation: CASSLRDRAATNEKLFF.

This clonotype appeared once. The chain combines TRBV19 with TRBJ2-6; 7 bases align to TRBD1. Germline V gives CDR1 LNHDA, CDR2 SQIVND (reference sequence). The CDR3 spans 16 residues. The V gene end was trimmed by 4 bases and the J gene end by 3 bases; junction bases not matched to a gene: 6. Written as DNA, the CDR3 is TGTGCCAGTAGTAGGCCAAGACAGGGTGGGGCCAACGTCCTGACTTTC. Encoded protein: CASSRPRQGGANVLTF.

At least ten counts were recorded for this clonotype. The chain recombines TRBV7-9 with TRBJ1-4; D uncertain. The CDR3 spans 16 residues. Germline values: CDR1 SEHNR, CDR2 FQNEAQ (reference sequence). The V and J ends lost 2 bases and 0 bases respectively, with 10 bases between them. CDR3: CASSLSASSTNEKLFF. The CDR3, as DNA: TGTGCCAGCAGCTTAAGCGCCAGCTCAACTAATGAAAAACTGTTTTTT.

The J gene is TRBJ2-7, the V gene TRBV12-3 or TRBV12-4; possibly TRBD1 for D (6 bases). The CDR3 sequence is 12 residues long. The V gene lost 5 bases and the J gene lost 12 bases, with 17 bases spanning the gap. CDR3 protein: CASSDVRGKTYF. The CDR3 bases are TGTGCCAGCAGTGATGTCAGGGGCAAGACGTACTTC.

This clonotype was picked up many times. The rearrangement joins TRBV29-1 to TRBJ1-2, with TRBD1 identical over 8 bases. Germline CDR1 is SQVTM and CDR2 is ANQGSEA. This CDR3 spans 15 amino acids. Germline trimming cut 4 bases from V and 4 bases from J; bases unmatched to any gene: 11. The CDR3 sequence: CSVGESRGLGYGYTF. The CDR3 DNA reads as TGCAGCGTTGGAGAGTCCAGGGGGCTCGGCTATGGCTACACCTTC.

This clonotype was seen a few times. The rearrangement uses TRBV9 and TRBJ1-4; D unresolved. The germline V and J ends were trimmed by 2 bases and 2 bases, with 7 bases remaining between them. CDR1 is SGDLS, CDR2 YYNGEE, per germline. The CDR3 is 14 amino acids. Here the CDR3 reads CASSVAGTNEKLFF. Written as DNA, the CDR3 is TGTGCCAGCAGCGTCGCGGGGACTAATGAAAAACTGTTTTTT.

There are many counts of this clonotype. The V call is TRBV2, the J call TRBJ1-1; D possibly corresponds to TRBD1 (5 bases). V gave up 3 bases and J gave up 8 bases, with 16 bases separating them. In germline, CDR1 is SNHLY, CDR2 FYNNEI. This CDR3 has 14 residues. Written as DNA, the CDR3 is TGTGCCAGCAGTGACCGGGACGTTTCTCCGGAAGCTTTCTTT. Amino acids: CASSDRDVSPEAFF.

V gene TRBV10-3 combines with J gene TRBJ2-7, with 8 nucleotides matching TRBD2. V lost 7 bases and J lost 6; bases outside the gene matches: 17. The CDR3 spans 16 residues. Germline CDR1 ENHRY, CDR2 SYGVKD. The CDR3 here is CAITTIAGTLPSEQYF. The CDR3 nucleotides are TGTGCCATCACCACTATAGCGGGGACCCTTCCCTCCGAGCAGTACTTC.

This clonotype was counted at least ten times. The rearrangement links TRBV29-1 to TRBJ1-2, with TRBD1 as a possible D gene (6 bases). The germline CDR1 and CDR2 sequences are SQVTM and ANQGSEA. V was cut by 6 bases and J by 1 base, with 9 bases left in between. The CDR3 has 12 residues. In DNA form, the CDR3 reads TGCAGCGTCCAACAGGGTAACTATGGCTACACCTTC. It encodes CSVQQGNYGYTF.

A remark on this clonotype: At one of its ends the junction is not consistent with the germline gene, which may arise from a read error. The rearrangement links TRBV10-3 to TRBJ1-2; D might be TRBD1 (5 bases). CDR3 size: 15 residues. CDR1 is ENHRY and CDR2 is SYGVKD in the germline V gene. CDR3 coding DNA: TGTGCCAGCAGTTACGGGGACCGACATAACTATGGCTACACCTTC. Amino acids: CASSYGDRHNYGYTF.

CDR3 coding DNA: TGTGCCAGCATTTTTAGTCGTCTTGCCCGCACTGGGGCCAACGTCCTGACTTTC. As protein: CASIFSRLARTGANVLTF. J is TRBJ2-6 and V is TRBV2, with D hard to call. Germline V gene sequence: CDR1 SNHLY, CDR2 FYNNEI. Trimming pared 7 bases from V and 2 bases from J, leaving 21 bases between. The CDR3 loop spans 18 amino acids. The full variable domain, rest sourced from reference TRBV2 and TRBJ2-6, is EPEVTQTPSHQVTQMGQEVILRCVPISNHLYFYWYRQILGQKVEFLVSFYNNEISEKSEIFDDQFSVERPDGSNFTLKIRSTKLEDSAMYFCASIFSRLARTGANVLTFGAGSRLTVL.

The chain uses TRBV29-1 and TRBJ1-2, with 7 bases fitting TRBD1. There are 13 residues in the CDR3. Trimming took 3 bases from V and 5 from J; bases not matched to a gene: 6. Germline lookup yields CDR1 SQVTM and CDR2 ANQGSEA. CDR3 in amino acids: CSVEEGAAYGYTF. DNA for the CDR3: TGCAGCGTTGAGGAGGGGGCGGCGTATGGCTACACCTTC.

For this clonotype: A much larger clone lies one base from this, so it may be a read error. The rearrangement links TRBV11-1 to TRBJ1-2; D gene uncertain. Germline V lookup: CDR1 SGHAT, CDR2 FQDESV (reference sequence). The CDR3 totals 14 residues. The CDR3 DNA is TGTGCCAGCAGCTTAGCGGTCAATAACTATGGCCACACCTTC. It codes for CASSLAVNNYGHTF.

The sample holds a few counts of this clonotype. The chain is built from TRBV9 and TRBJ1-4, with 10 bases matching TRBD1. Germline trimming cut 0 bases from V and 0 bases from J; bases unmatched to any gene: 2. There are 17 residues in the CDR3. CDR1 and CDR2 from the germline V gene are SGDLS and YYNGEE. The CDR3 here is CASSVAGQGPTNEKLFF. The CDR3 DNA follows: TGTGCCAGCAGCGTAGCGGGACAGGGGCCAACTAATGAAAAACTGTTTTTT.